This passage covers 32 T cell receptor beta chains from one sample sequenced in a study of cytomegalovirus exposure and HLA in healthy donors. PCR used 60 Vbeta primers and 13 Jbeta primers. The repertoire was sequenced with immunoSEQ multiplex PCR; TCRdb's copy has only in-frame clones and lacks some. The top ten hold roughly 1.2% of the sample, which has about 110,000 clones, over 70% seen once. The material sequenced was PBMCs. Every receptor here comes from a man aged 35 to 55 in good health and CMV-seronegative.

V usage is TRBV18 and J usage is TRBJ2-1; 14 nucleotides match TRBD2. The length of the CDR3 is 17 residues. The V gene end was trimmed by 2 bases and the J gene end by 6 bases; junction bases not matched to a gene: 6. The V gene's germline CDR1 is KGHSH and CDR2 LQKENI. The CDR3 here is CASSPNSGLAGGNEQFF. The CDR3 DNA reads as TGTGCCAGCTCACCAAATAGCGGACTAGCGGGAGGCAATGAGCAGTTCTTC.

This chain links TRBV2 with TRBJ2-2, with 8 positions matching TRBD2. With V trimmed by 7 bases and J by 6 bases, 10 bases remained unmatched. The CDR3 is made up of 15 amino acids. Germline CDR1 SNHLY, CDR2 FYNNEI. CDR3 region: CASKTGLASAGELFF. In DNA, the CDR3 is TGTGCCAGCAAAACTGGACTAGCCTCGGCCGGGGAGCTGTTTTTT. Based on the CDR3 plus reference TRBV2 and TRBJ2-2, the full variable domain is EPEVTQTPSHQVTQMGQEVILRCVPISNHLYFYWYRQILGQKVEFLVSFYNNEISEKSEIFDDQFSVERPDGSNFTLKIRSTKLEDSAMYFCASKTGLASAGELFFGEGSRLTVL.

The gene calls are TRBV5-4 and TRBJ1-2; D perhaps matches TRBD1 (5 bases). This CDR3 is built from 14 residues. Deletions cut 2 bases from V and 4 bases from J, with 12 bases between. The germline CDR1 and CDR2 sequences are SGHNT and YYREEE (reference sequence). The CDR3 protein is CASSLPQGLYGYTF. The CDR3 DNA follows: TGTGCCAGCAGCTTACCGCAGGGCCTCTATGGCTACACCTTC.

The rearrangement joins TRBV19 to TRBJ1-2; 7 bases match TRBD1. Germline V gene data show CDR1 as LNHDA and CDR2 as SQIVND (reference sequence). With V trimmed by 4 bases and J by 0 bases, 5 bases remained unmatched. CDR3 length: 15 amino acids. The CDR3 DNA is TGTGCCAGTAGTACCCCCGGGACAGCTAACTATGGCTACACCTTC. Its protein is CASSTPGTANYGYTF.

CDR3 DNA sequence: TGTGCCAGCAGCTTGGACCAGGGTGAGCAGTTCTTC. Encoded protein: CASSLDQGEQFF. The chain combines TRBV5-6 with TRBJ2-1; D perhaps matches TRBD1 (5 bases). V was clipped by 0 bases and J by 9 bases, with 7 bases between them. The CDR3 runs 12 residues. The germline V gene has CDR1 SGHDT and CDR2 YYEEEE.

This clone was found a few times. The CDR3 loop reads CASSFYFNQPQHF. Written as DNA, the CDR3 is TGTGCCAGCAGTTTTTATTTCAATCAGCCCCAGCATTTT. This chain uses TRBV27 with TRBJ1-5; D remains unclear. This CDR3 region has 13 residues. V lost 3 bases, J lost 3 bases, and 6 bases lay in between. The germline CDR1 and CDR2 sequences are MNHEY and SMNVEV (reference sequence).

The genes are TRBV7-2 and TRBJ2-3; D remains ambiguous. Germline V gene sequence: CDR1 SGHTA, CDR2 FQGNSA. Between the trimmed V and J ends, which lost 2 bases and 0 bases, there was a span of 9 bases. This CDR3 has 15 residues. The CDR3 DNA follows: TGTGCCAGCAGCTTACGGCAGACTAGCACAGATACGCAGTATTTT. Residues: CASSLRQTSTDTQYF.

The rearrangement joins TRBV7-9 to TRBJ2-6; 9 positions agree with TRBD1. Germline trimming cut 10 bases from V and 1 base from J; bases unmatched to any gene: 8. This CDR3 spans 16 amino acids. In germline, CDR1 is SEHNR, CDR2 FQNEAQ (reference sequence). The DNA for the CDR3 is TGTGCCACCGAACAGGGGGCGAAATCTGGGGCCAACGTCCTGACTTTC. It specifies CATEQGAKSGANVLTF.

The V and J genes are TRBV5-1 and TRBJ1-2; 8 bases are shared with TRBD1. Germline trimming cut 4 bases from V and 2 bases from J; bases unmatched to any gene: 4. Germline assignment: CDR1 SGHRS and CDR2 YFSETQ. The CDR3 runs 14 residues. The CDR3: CASSTRQGNYGYTF. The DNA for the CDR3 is TGCGCCAGCAGCACCCGACAGGGGAACTATGGCTACACCTTC.

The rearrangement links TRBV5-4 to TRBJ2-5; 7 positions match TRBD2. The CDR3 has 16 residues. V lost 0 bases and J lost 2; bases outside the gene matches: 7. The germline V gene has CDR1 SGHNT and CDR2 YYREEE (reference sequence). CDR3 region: CASSLAGLAVQETQYF. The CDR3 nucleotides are TGTGCCAGCAGCTTGGCCGGGCTAGCGGTTCAAGAGACCCAGTACTTC.

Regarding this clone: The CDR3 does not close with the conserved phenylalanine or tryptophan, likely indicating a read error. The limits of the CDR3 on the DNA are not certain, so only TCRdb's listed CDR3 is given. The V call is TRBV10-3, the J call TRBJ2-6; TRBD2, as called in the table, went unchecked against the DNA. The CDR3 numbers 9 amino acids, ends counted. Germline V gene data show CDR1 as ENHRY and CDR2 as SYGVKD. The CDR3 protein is CAIMVLPPK.

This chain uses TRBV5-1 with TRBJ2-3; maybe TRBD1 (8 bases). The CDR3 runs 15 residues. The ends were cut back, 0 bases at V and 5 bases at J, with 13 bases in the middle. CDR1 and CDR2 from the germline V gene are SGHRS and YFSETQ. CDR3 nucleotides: TGCGCCAGCAGCTTGGGACAGGGGAGGGAAGATACGCAGTATTTT. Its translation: CASSLGQGREDTQYF.

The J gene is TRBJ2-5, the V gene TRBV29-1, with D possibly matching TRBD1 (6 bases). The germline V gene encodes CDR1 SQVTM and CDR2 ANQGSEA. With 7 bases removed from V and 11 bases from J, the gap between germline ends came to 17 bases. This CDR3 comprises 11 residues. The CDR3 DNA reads TGCAGCGGGTACGTAGAGGGGGAGCAGTACTTC. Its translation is CSGYVEGEQYF.

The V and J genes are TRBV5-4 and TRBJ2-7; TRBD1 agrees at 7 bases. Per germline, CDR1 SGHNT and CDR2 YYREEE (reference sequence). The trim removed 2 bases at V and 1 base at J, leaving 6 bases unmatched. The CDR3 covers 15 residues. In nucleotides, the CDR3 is TGTGCCAGCAGCTTCCGACAGGGTGGGTCCTACGAGCAGTACTTC. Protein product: CASSFRQGGSYEQYF.

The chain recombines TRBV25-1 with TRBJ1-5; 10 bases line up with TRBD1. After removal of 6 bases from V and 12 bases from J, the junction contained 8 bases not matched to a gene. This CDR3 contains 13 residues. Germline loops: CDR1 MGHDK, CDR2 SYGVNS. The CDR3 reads CASRGTGATYQHF. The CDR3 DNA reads TGTGCCAGCAGAGGGACAGGGGCAACTTACCAGCATTTT. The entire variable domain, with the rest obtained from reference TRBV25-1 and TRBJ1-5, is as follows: EADIYQTPRYLVIGTGKKITLECSQTMGHDKMYWYQQDPGMELHLIHYSYGVNSTEKGDLSSESTVSRIRTEHFPLTLESARPSHTSQYLCASRGTGATYQHFGDGTRLSIL.

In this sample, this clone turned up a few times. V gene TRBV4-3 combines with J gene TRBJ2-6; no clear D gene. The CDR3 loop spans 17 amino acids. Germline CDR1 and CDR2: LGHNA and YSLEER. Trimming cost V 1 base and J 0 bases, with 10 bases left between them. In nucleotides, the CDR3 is TGCGCCAGCAGCCAAGGTACGGGTCGCTCTGGGGCCAACGTCCTGACTTTC. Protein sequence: CASSQGTGRSGANVLTF.

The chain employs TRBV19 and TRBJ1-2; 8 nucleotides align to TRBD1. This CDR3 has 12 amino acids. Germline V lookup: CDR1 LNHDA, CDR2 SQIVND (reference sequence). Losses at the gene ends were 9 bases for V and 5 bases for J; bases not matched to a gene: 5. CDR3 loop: CASTGGPYGYTF. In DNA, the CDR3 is TGTGCCAGCACAGGGGGGCCATATGGCTACACCTTC.

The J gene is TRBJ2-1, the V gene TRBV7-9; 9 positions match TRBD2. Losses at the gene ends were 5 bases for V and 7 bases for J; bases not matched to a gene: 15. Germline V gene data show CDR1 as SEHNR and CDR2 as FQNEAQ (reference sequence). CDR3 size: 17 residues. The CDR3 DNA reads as TGTGCCAGCAGCCCAGACGGCGGTAGCGGGAGTAGGAATGAGCAGTTCTTC. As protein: CASSPDGGSGSRNEQFF.

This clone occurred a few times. CDR3 amino acids: CASRDRVYEQYF. CDR3 nucleotides: TGTGCCAGCAGGGACAGGGTCTACGAGCAGTACTTC. V gene TRBV2 combines with J gene TRBJ2-7, with 8 bases lining up with TRBD1. This CDR3 has 12 amino acids. Germline V gene sequence: CDR1 SNHLY, CDR2 FYNNEI. With V trimmed by 6 bases and J by 3 bases, 1 base remained unmatched.

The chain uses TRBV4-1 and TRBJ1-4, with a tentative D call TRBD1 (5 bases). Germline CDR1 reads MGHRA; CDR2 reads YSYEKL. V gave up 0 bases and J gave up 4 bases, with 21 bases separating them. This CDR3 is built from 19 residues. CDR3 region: CASSQDPTAKRLNNEKLFF. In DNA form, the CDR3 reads TGCGCCAGCAGCCAAGATCCGACAGCCAAACGTTTAAATAATGAAAAACTGTTTTTT.

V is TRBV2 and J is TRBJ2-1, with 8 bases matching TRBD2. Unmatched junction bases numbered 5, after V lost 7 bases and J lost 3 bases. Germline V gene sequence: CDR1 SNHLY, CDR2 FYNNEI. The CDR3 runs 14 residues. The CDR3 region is CASILGLDYNEQFF. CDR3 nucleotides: TGTGCCAGCATTCTGGGACTAGACTACAATGAGCAGTTCTTC. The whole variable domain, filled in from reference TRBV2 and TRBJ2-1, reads EPEVTQTPSHQVTQMGQEVILRCVPISNHLYFYWYRQILGQKVEFLVSFYNNEISEKSEIFDDQFSVERPDGSNFTLKIRSTKLEDSAMYFCASILGLDYNEQFFGPGTRLTVL.

CDR3 sequence reads: CAWTYSTSYEQYF. The CDR3, as DNA: TGTGCCTGGACTTACTCAACCTCCTACGAGCAGTACTTC. This chain links TRBV30 with TRBJ2-7, with unresolved D. Per germline, CDR1 GTSNPN and CDR2 SVGIG (reference sequence). The length of the CDR3 is 13 residues. Between the trimmed V and J ends, which lost 4 bases and 0 bases, there was a span of 10 bases.

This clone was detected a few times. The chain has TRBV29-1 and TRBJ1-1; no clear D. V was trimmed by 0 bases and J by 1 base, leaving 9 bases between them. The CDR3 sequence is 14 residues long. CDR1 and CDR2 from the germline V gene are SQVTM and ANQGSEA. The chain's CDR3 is CSVEDSRGNTEAFF. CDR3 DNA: TGCAGCGTTGAAGATAGTCGCGGGAACACTGAAGCTTTCTTT. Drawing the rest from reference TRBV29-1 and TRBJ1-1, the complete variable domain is SAVISQKPSRDICQRGTSLTIQCQVDSQVTMMFWYRQQPGQSLTLIATANQGSEATYESGFVIDKFPISRPNLTFSTLTVSNMSPEDSSIYLCSVEDSRGNTEAFFGQGTRLTVV.

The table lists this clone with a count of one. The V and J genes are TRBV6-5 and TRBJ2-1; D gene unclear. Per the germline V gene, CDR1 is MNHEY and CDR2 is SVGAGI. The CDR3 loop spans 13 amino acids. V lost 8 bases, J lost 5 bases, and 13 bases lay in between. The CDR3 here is CASQSPNDNEQFF. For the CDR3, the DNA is TGTGCCAGCCAAAGTCCTAATGACAATGAGCAGTTCTTC.

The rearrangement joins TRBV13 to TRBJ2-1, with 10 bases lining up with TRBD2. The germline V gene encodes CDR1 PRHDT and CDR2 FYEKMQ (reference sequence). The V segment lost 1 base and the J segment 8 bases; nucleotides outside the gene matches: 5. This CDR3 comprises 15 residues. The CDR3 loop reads CASSLASGSGDEQFF. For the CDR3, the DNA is TGTGCCAGCAGCTTAGCTAGCGGGAGTGGCGATGAGCAGTTCTTC.

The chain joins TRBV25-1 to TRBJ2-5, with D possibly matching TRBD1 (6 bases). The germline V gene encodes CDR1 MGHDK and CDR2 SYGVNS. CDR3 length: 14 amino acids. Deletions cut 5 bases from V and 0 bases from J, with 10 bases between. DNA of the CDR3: TGTGCCAGCAGTAACCGGGACAACCAAGAGACCCAGTACTTC. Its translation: CASSNRDNQETQYF.

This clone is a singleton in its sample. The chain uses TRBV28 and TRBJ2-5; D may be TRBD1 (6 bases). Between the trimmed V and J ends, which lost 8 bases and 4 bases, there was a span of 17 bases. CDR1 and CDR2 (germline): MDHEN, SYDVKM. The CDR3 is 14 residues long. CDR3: CASATGLGGETQYF. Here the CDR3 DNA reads TGTGCCAGCGCGACAGGCCTAGGTGGAGAGACCCAGTACTTC.

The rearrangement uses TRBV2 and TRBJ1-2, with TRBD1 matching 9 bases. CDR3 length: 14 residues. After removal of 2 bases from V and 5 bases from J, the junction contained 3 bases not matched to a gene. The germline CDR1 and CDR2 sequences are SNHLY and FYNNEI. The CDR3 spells CASSENGQGYGYTF. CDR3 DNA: TGTGCCAGCAGTGAAAATGGACAGGGGTATGGCTACACCTTC.

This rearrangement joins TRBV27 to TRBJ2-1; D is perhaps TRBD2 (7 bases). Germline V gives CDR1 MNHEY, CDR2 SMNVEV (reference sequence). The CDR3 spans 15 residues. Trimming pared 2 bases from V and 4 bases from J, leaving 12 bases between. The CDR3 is CASSLAGAGYNEQFF. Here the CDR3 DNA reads TGTGCCAGCAGTTTAGCGGGGGCGGGGTACAATGAGCAGTTCTTC.

The CDR3 spells CASSPQPDSQNQPQHF. In DNA form, the CDR3 reads TGTGCCAGCAGCCCGCAGCCGGACAGCCAGAATCAGCCCCAGCATTTT. The J gene is TRBJ1-5, the V gene TRBV7-6; possibly TRBD1 for D (6 bases). In germline, CDR1 is SGHVS, CDR2 FNYEAQ. V dropped 5 bases and J dropped 4 bases, with 18 bases sitting between them. This CDR3 is built from 16 residues.

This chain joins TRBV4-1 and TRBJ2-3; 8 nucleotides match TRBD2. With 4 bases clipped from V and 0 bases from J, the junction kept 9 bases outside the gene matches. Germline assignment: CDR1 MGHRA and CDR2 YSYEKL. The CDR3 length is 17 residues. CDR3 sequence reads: CASSRYFSGVSTDTQYF. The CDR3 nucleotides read TGCGCCAGCAGCCGATACTTTAGCGGGGTCAGCACAGATACGCAGTATTTT.

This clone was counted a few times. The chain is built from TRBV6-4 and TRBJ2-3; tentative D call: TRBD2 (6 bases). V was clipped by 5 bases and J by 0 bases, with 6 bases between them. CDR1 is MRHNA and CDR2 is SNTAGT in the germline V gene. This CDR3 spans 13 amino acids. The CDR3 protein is CASSSGSTDTQYF. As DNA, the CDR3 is TGTGCCAGCAGTAGCGGGAGCACAGATACGCAGTATTTT.